These 3 T cell receptor beta chains came from one sample sequenced in a study of CD8 T cells in Susac syndrome. RNA amounts of 0.5 to 1 ug underwent reverse transcription with random hexamers. TCRdb reanalysed the immunoSEQ multiplex PCR reads using MiXCR and keeps one entry per CDR3 protein. Found here are about 140,000 distinct CDR3 sequences, roughly 94% of them singletons; the top ten hold roughly 0.15%. The sequencing input was CD4+ T cells from PBMCs. These receptors were obtained from a human donor with Susac syndrome.

V usage is TRBV4-2 and J usage is TRBJ2-5; D not certain. This CDR3 is built from 15 residues. Per germline, CDR1 LGHNA and CDR2 YNFKEQ. V was pared by 0 bases and J by 1 base, with 9 bases between. As DNA, the CDR3 is TGTGCCAGCAGCCAAGATAGGCTGTCCCAAGAGACCCAGTACTTC. Residues: CASSQDRLSQETQYF.

The chain couples TRBV30 to TRBJ1-5, with D possibly being TRBD1 (6 bases). V was trimmed by 0 bases and J by 4 bases, leaving 13 bases between them. Per the germline V gene, CDR1 is GTSNPN and CDR2 is SVGIG (reference sequence). The CDR3 consists of 15 residues. CDR3 loop: CAWSVPGGVNQPQHF. The CDR3, as DNA: TGTGCCTGGAGTGTACCTGGGGGCGTGAATCAGCCCCAGCATTTT. The entire variable domain, with the rest obtained from reference TRBV30 and TRBJ1-5, is as follows: SQTIHQWPATLVQPVGSPLSLECTVEGTSNPNLYWYRQAAGRGLQLLFYSVGIGQISSEVPQNLSASRPQDRQFILSSKKLLLSDSGFYLCAWSVPGGVNQPQHFGDGTRLSIL.

The gene calls are TRBV29-1 and TRBJ1-1; D possibly corresponds to TRBD1 (5 bases). V dropped 1 base and J dropped 8 bases, with 8 bases sitting between them. CDR1 is SQVTM, CDR2 ANQGSEA, per germline. This CDR3 spans 11 amino acids. CDR3 sequence: CSVEGPGEAFF. The CDR3 DNA reads TGCAGCGTTGAAGGGCCAGGGGAAGCTTTCTTT.